This T cell receptor beta chain is drawn from a study of naive and memory T cell subsets. This clonotype has a count of ten or more. The CDR3 sequence is 13 residues long. With 6 bases clipped from V and 10 bases from J, the junction kept 12 bases outside the gene matches. Germline assignment: CDR1 SQVTM and CDR2 ANQGSEA. The beta constant-region primer was an equimolar mix of two oligonucleotides covering TRBC1 and TRBC2. Ligated cDNA was amplified by four rounds of PCR with nested alpha and beta constant-region primers and SP2. TCRdb re-called the UMI-ligation and nested PCR reads with MiXCR, one entry per CDR3 protein. The table includes tens of thousands of distinct CDR3 sequences, about a fifth detected once.

The clonotype originates from a human donor in good health. This rearrangement joins TRBV29-1 to TRBJ2-1, with 7 bases lining up with TRBD1. What was sequenced was effector memory CD4+ T cells from blood. Indicated subset: effector memory, CD45RA- CD27-. CDR3: CSVDDREYREQFF. CDR3 nucleotide sequence: TGCAGCGTCGATGACAGGGAATATCGCGAGCAGTTCTTC.